This is a list of T cell receptor beta chains from one sample in a study of blood T cell repertoires in COVID-19. The data were produced by immunoSEQ multiplex PCR, yet TCRdb's version contains in-frame clones alone and is incomplete. Of 650,000 to 800,000 clones in the sample, around 90% were seen once. What was sequenced was peripheral blood. The receptors come from a woman in her late teens or twenties with acute or convalescent COVID-19. Each CDR3 is given without its conserved first and last residue. Fields, in order: CDR3 protein, clone size, V gene. The size field is filled for only some rows; it gives once, few, many or a size class.

CDR3aa: ASTIIPGLYNVLT; abundance: .; v_gene: TRBV7-2
CDR3aa: ASSQQESSYEQY; abundance: few; v_gene: TRBV7-6
CDR3aa: ASSSGTSGDTGELF; abundance: few; v_gene: TRBV5-4
CDR3aa: ASSLDLGAGNTIY; abundance: .; v_gene: TRBV7-8
CDR3aa: ASSAGSSYNEQF; abundance: .; v_gene: TRBV28
CDR3aa: ATSDGDRLDQPQH; abundance: .; v_gene: TRBV24-1
CDR3aa: ATAGQGLANEKLF; abundance: .; v_gene: TRBV19
CDR3aa: ASSQATTDTQY; abundance: .; v_gene: TRBV12-3/TRBV12-4
CDR3aa: ASSQRSGGAPEQY; abundance: .; v_gene: TRBV3-1/TRBV3-2
CDR3aa: ATSDPPTGGSEQY; abundance: .; v_gene: TRBV24-1
CDR3aa: ASLTWPGTGDDEQF; abundance: .; v_gene: TRBV23-1
CDR3aa: ASSITGPSGNTIY; abundance: .; v_gene: TRBV19
CDR3aa: ASRLAGELF; abundance: once; v_gene: TRBV19
CDR3aa: ASTPGGYGYT; abundance: once; v_gene: TRBV6-5
CDR3aa: ASSMRILYGYT; abundance: few; v_gene: TRBV12-3/TRBV12-4
CDR3aa: ASSKALETGNRYGYT; abundance: .; v_gene: TRBV21-1
CDR3aa: SVEDPGASSYNEQF; abundance: .; v_gene: TRBV29-1
CDR3aa: ASSLLQGLYGYT; abundance: .; v_gene: TRBV5-6
CDR3aa: ASSAGGGAFYEQY; abundance: once; v_gene: TRBV27
CDR3aa: ASSARTGGSYEQY; abundance: .; v_gene: TRBV5-6
CDR3aa: ASSIDAGGYREQF; abundance: few; v_gene: TRBV19
CDR3aa: ASSYRQTATNEKLF; abundance: .; v_gene: TRBV5-6
CDR3aa: ASRPGTGGTEAF; abundance: .; v_gene: TRBV6-5
CDR3aa: ASNHGGVQPQH; abundance: few; v_gene: TRBV19
CDR3aa: ASSQRDRGAPYEQY; abundance: .; v_gene: TRBV4-3
CDR3aa: ASSPGQSETQY; abundance: .; v_gene: TRBV12-3/TRBV12-4
CDR3aa: ASSYDPVYEQY; abundance: .; v_gene: TRBV6-2/TRBV6-3
CDR3aa: ASSKDMRLAETDTQY; abundance: .; v_gene: TRBV21-1
CDR3aa: AWRRQGANTEAF; abundance: .; v_gene: TRBV30
CDR3aa: ASSEDSTPYEQY; abundance: .; v_gene: TRBV19
CDR3aa: ASSLGLEAF; abundance: .; v_gene: TRBV12-3/TRBV12-4
CDR3aa: ASSSTGGSLETQY; abundance: .; v_gene: TRBV6-6
CDR3aa: SIGRGQGTEAF; abundance: .; v_gene: TRBV29-1
CDR3aa: ASSFDRRSGYT; abundance: .; v_gene: TRBV6-5
CDR3aa: ASSPDEGSEQY; abundance: .; v_gene: TRBV18
CDR3aa: ASSPYDRDEQF; abundance: .; v_gene: TRBV12-3/TRBV12-4
CDR3aa: AFSDSSFYNSPLH; abundance: .; v_gene: TRBV30
CDR3aa: ASSPMDRGKHTEAF; abundance: .; v_gene: TRBV19
CDR3aa: ASSLAGGFTDTQY; abundance: .; v_gene: TRBV7-8
CDR3aa: ASSSQVVVNTEAF; abundance: once; v_gene: TRBV19
CDR3aa: ASGLVPAGYGEQY; abundance: once; v_gene: TRBV12-5
CDR3aa: ASSVRQENTEAF; abundance: .; v_gene: TRBV2
CDR3aa: ASSPPRDRGNQPQH; abundance: .; v_gene: TRBV7-4
CDR3aa: ASSLIPSQENTEAF; abundance: .; v_gene: TRBV5-1
CDR3aa: ASRQGTGGTNPKSEAF; abundance: .; v_gene: TRBV5-8
CDR3aa: ASSLTSGTSYEQY; abundance: .; v_gene: TRBV5-1